This TCR beta chain was documented in a study of shared clonotypes between healthy human individuals. The wider study: Researchers drew samples from two women and three men aged 18 to 49.

Study results and caveats: Naive CD4 clonotypes were shared across a few donors at 4.5% to 6%.

Germline V gives CDR1 WNHNN, CDR2 SYGVQD (reference sequence). This CDR3 spans 15 amino acids. V lost 6 bases to trimming and J lost 5 bases; unmatched junction nucleotides: 6. Nashville, Tennessee was home to all donors, who were Caucasian adults. About this clone: What it recognizes is unknown.

Sequenced by immunoSEQ multiplex PCR; TCRdb stores in-frame clones only, minus some. This sample has some 1 million clones, with roughly 75% found just once. V usage is TRBV10-1 and J usage is TRBJ2-7; 14 nucleotides agree with TRBD2. This TCR derives from a young man in good health. Sequencing was done on a sample of memory CD4+ T cells sorted from blood. Documented subset: CD45RA-negative fraction. CDR3 in DNA: TGCGCCAGCAGCGAGGGGACTAGCGGGAGTGACGAGCAGTACTTC. Its protein product is CASSEGTSGSDEQYF.